One and the same sample provided the 27 T cell receptor beta chains below, sequenced in a study of CD8+CD57+ T cells in acquired aplastic anemia. Genomic DNA, the template, was used for profiling of the TCR beta VDJ and CDR3. One entry per CDR3 protein, called by TCRdb with MiXCR from the reads. The repertoire includes 400,000 to 500,000 distinct CDR3 sequences, 65% to 75% of them detected once, and approximately 3.9% sits in the top ten. The sample taken for sequencing was sorted CD4+, CD8+, or CD8+CD57+ T cells (not recorded which) from PBMCs. Receptors originate from a human donor in good health, serving as a control.

V is TRBV25-1 and J is TRBJ2-5; perhaps TRBD1 as D (5 bases). The CDR3 totals 13 residues. Germline values: CDR1 MGHDK, CDR2 SYGVNS. The germline V and J ends were trimmed by 5 bases and 4 bases, with 11 bases remaining between them. The CDR3 nucleotides read TGTGCCAGCAGTAATAAAAGGGGAGAGACCCAGTACTTC. This encodes CASSNKRGETQYF.

This clonotype was detected a few times. The chain uses TRBV12-5 and TRBJ2-6, with a tentative D call TRBD1 (5 bases). The length of the CDR3 is 14 residues. Germline V CDR1 and CDR2: LGHNT, FRNRAP. The chain's CDR3 is CASSLQAGANVLTF. CDR3 in DNA: TGTGCCAGCAGTTTACAGGCTGGGGCCAACGTCCTGACTTTC.

This clonotype has a handful of counts. V is TRBV7-2 and J is TRBJ2-5; TRBD2 is a possible D gene (5 bases). Germline lookup yields CDR1 SGHTA and CDR2 FQGNSA. The CDR3 contains 14 residues. Trimming removed 5 bases from V and 5 bases from J, with 15 bases in between. CDR3 amino acids: CASSPTGVGETQYF. DNA of the CDR3: TGTGCCAGCAGCCCTACCGGGGTTGGGGAGACCCAGTACTTC.

This chain links TRBV5-1 with TRBJ2-1; 11 nucleotides match TRBD1. Germline V gene data show CDR1 as SGHRS and CDR2 as YFSETQ. The CDR3 extends over 17 amino acids. Trimming cost V 5 bases and J 5 bases; bases outside gene matches: 12. This CDR3 reads CASRGQGGGYGDNEQFF. In DNA form, the CDR3 reads TGCGCCAGCAGGGGACAGGGGGGAGGCTATGGCGACAATGAGCAGTTCTTC.

V gene TRBV7-9 combines with J gene TRBJ1-2; tentative D call: TRBD1 (5 bases). Trimming took off 2 bases at V and 6 bases at J, with 13 bases between the two ends. From germline, CDR1 is SEHNR and CDR2 FQNEAQ (reference sequence). The CDR3 length is 14 residues. DNA for the CDR3: TGTGCCAGCAGCTTATCAGGCAGGGTCGATGGCTACACCTTC. This codes for CASSLSGRVDGYTF.

The rearrangement links TRBV24-1 to TRBJ2-3; D is possibly TRBD2 (6 bases). The CDR3 covers 13 residues. V lost 5 bases and J lost 9, with 14 bases in between. Germline CDR1 is KGHDR and CDR2 is SFDVKD. CDR3 coding DNA: TGTGCCACCAGTGTTGGCGGGGCAGTCACGCAGTATTTT. Amino acids: CATSVGGAVTQYF.

This clonotype was counted between two and nine times. A junction boundary mismatches the germline segment, possibly from a read error. The rearrangement links TRBV7-7 to TRBJ2-7, with D tentatively TRBD1 (5 bases). The CDR3 has 13 residues. Germline V gene lookup returns CDR1 SSHAT and CDR2 FNYEAQ (reference sequence). The CDR3 loop is CASSTNQGDEQYF. The DNA for the CDR3 is TGTGCTAGCAGCACCAATCAAGGGGACGAGCAGTACTTC.

This clonotype was seen many times. This rearrangement joins TRBV3-1 to TRBJ1-5; TRBD1 agrees at 11 bases. V gave up 1 base and J gave up 6 bases; unmatched junction bases: 5. Germline lookup yields CDR1 LGHDT and CDR2 YNNKEL (reference sequence). The CDR3 is 16 residues long. The DNA for the CDR3 is TGTGCCAGCAGCCAAGGGACAGGGGGCAAGTTTCAGCCCCAGCATTTT. Translated: CASSQGTGGKFQPQHF. Full variable domain (remainder filled in from reference TRBV3-1 and TRBJ1-5): DTAVSQTPKYLVTQMGNDKSIKCEQNLGHDTMYWYKQDSKKFLKIMFSYNNKELIINETVPNRFSPKSPDKAHLNLHINSLELGDSAVYFCASSQGTGGKFQPQHFGDGTRLSIL.

Notes on this clonotype: The germline gene is not matched at one end of the junction; a read error may be the cause. The chain links TRBV10-3 to TRBJ1-2; unclear D gene. CDR3 length: 14 amino acids. From germline, CDR1 is ENHRY and CDR2 SYGVKD. CDR3 residues: CASSMEGHVLGYSF. The CDR3 DNA is TGTGCCAGCAGTATGGAAGGCCACGTCCTTGGCTACTCCTTC.

This chain connects TRBV7-3 to TRBJ2-2; a possible D gene is TRBD1 (5 bases). Germline lookup yields CDR1 SGHTA and CDR2 FQGTGA. The CDR3 spans 15 residues. The ends were cut back, 9 bases at V and 0 bases at J, with 14 bases in the middle. The CDR3 DNA follows: TGTGCCAGTGGCCCAACAGGAACGAACACCGGGGAGCTGTTTTTT. Protein: CASGPTGTNTGELFF.

The chain is built from TRBV7-9 and TRBJ2-2; TRBD2 matches 8 bases. Looked up from germline, CDR1 is SEHNR and CDR2 is FQNEAQ (reference sequence). The CDR3 loop spans 15 amino acids. V lost 5 bases, J lost 11 bases, and 13 bases stayed unmatched. CDR3 sequence reads: CASSREVAGGTELFF. The CDR3 DNA follows: TGTGCCAGCAGCCGTGAGGTGGCGGGGGGCACAGAGCTGTTTTTT.

On this clonotype: One junction end disagrees with the germline gene, perhaps due to a read error. V usage is TRBV19 and J usage is TRBJ2-7, with D possibly matching TRBD1 (6 bases). Germline lookup yields CDR1 LNHDA and CDR2 SQIVND (reference sequence). This CDR3 comprises 16 residues. In DNA, the CDR3 is TGCGCCAGTTCTTTTCCGGGGCAGGGGTACTCCTACGAGCAGTACTTC. It yields the protein CASSFPGQGYSYEQYF. The entire variable domain, with the rest obtained from reference TRBV19 and TRBJ2-7, is as follows: DGGITQSPKYLFRKEGQNVTLSCEQNLNHDAMYWYRQDPGQGLRLIYYSQIVNDFQKGDIAEGYSVSREKKESFPLTVTSAQKNPTAFYLCASSFPGQGYSYEQYFGPGTRLTVT.

This rearrangement joins TRBV7-9 to TRBJ2-7, with TRBD2 matching over 9 bases. V lost 5 bases and J lost 5; bases outside the gene matches: 4. The CDR3 contains 13 residues. From germline, CDR1 is SEHNR and CDR2 FQNEAQ (reference sequence). CDR3 DNA sequence: TGTGCCAGCAGCACCCAGCGGGGGGACGAGCAGTACTTC. It codes for CASSTQRGDEQYF.

Remarks on this clonotype: Compared with germline, one end of the junction differs, possibly owing to a read error. The gene calls are TRBV7-4 and TRBJ1-2; D unclear. The CDR3 is made up of 14 amino acids. Germline V gives CDR1 SGHVT, CDR2 SQSDAQ. The CDR3 reads CASSVAGVGRRYTF. The CDR3 bases are TGTGCCAGCAGCGTAGCTGGGGTAGGGCGGCGTTACACTTTC.

To note about this clonotype: An end of the junction differs from the germline gene, which may be a read error. V usage is TRBV7-7 and J usage is TRBJ1-2; TRBD1 might be the D (5 bases). The germline V gene has CDR1 SSHAT and CDR2 FNYEAQ (reference sequence). This CDR3 is built from 14 residues. The CDR3 reads CASSLAAKGKQSAF. CDR3 in DNA: TGTGCTAGCAGCTTAGCGGCCAAGGGGAAACAATCAGCCTTC.

The genes are TRBV11-2 and TRBJ2-1, with 10 nucleotides matching TRBD2. This CDR3 region has 13 residues. Germline V gene lookup returns CDR1 SGHAT and CDR2 FQNNGV. The CDR3, as DNA: TGTGCAGCCCAGCGGGGGGGAATCAATGAGCAGTTCTTC. It is translated as CAAQRGGINEQFF.

V and J are TRBV5-1 and TRBJ2-1; D unclear. The CDR3 runs 15 residues. The germline V and J ends were trimmed by 4 bases and 5 bases, with 16 bases remaining between them. In germline, CDR1 is SGHRS, CDR2 YFSETQ. CDR3 amino acids: CASSEAPAAHNEQFF. CDR3 nucleotides: TGCGCCAGCAGCGAAGCGCCGGCAGCTCACAATGAGCAGTTCTTC.

This clonotype is a singleton in its sample. The junction departs from germline at one end; a sequencing error may be responsible. The chain uses TRBV7-2 and TRBJ1-1; 7 bases match TRBD1. The CDR3 has 16 amino acids. Germline V gene data show CDR1 as SGHTA and CDR2 as FQGNSA. The CDR3 nucleotides are TGTGCCAGCAGCTTGGGAGGACAGGCCGCATATCCTGATGCTTTCTTT. Translation: CASSLGGQAAYPDAFF.

This sequence joins TRBV6-4 and TRBJ2-1, with D unclear. The ends were cut back, 4 bases at V and 2 bases at J, with 12 bases in the middle. Germline V gene lookup returns CDR1 MRHNA and CDR2 SNTAGT. The CDR3 is 15 residues long. CDR3 DNA: TGTGCCAGCAGTGTGGGCCCCAGGCCCTACAATGAGCAGTTCTTC. Its protein product is CASSVGPRPYNEQFF.

This clonotype was seen many times. This sequence joins TRBV19 and TRBJ1-1; TRBD1 matches at 7 bases. V dropped 8 bases and J dropped 1; count of bases not matched to a gene: 10. The CDR3 totals 15 residues. The V gene's germline CDR1 is LNHDA and CDR2 SQIVND (reference sequence). This CDR3 is CASGQRDSQNTEAFF. The CDR3 DNA sequence: TGTGCCAGTGGACAACGGGACAGCCAGAACACTGAAGCTTTCTTT.

The chain links TRBV14 to TRBJ2-5, with 7 bases lining up with TRBD1. The CDR3 sequence is 18 residues long. J gave up 1 base and V 4 bases, and 15 bases lay outside the gene matches. Germline V lookup: CDR1 SGHDN, CDR2 FVKESK. Here the CDR3 reads CASSRQGWDGLTQETQYF. CDR3 DNA: TGTGCCAGCAGCCGACAGGGATGGGACGGCCTAACCCAAGAGACCCAGTACTTC. Filled out from reference TRBV14 and TRBJ2-5, the complete variable domain reads EAGVTQFPSHSVIEKGQTVTLRCDPISGHDNLYWYRRVMGKEIKFLLHFVKESKQDESGMPNNRFLAERTGGTYSTLKVQPAELEDSGVYFCASSRQGWDGLTQETQYFGPGTRLLVL.

The CDR3 protein is CASSPGHSAHQYF. The CDR3 nucleotides read TGTGCCAGCAGTCCCGGTCATTCGGCTCATCAGTACTTC. This chain connects TRBV11-2 to TRBJ2-7; D not certain. This CDR3 is 13 amino acids long. Trimming cost V 6 bases and J 10 bases, with 19 bases left between them. Germline V gene data show CDR1 as SGHAT and CDR2 as FQNNGV.

The V gene is TRBV9, the J gene TRBJ1-5; D is undetermined. The ends were cut back, 1 base at V and 16 bases at J, with 21 bases in the middle. Germline-derived CDR1 and CDR2 are SGDLS and YYNGEE. The CDR3 has 14 residues. CDR3 protein: CASSVFFRTPISHF. CDR3 nucleotide sequence: TGTGCCAGCAGCGTATTCTTTAGGACGCCAATCAGCCATTTT.

The V and J genes are TRBV19 and TRBJ1-1; TRBD1 might be the D (5 bases). The V and J ends lost 4 bases and 4 bases respectively, with 16 bases between them. Germline V lookup: CDR1 LNHDA, CDR2 SQIVND (reference sequence). CDR3 length: 15 amino acids. DNA for the CDR3: TGTGCCAGTAGTAATTCGGGGGGAGCGGGCACTGAAGCTTTCTTT. Translation gives CASSNSGGAGTEAFF.

The chain recombines TRBV19 with TRBJ1-2; D is possibly TRBD1 (5 bases). From germline, CDR1 is LNHDA and CDR2 SQIVND (reference sequence). Trimming stripped 6 bases from V and 0 bases from J, with 11 bases between. This CDR3 is built from 14 residues. The CDR3 here is CASSMTVANYGYTF. The CDR3 region has the DNA TGTGCCAGTAGCATGACAGTAGCTAACTATGGCTACACCTTC.

This chain uses TRBV10-3 with TRBJ2-3, with 9 bases fitting TRBD1. The J call is uncertain, as TRBJ1-5 better fits the DNA end. CDR1 and CDR2 (germline): ENHRY, SYGVKD. The CDR3 covers 14 residues. The chain's CDR3 is CAIKPGQGTDTQHF. The CDR3 coding sequence is TGTGCCATCAAGCCGGGACAGGGCACAGATACGCAGCATTTT.

At least ten counts were recorded for this clonotype. The chain employs TRBV19 and TRBJ1-5; weak D call: TRBD1 (5 bases). The CDR3 has 14 amino acids. V was pared by 4 bases and J by 5 bases, with 12 bases between. The germline gives CDR1 LNHDA, CDR2 SQIVND (reference sequence). The CDR3 nucleotides are TGTGCCAGTAGTAGAGGGGAGAGGGATCAGCCCCAGCATTTT. It specifies CASSRGERDQPQHF.